A single sample gave rise to the 30 T cell receptor beta chains below, sequenced in a study of blood T cell repertoires in COVID-19. Profiled with immunoSEQ multiplex PCR; TCRdb holds only in-frame clones, not every one. The sample has roughly 130,000 clones, 88% seen once. The sequenced sample consisted of peripheral blood. The receptors stem from a human donor with COVID-19, enrolled during active disease. The donor label of this sample is uncertain.

This clone is a singleton in its sample. The CDR3 sequence: CASSDVRGLYNEQFF. The CDR3 nucleotides read TGTGCCAGCAGCGACGTGCGGGGGCTGTACAATGAGCAGTTCTTC. The rearrangement uses TRBV11-2 and TRBJ2-1, with TRBD2 as a possible D gene (7 bases). The V gene lost 5 bases and the J gene lost 4 bases, with 15 bases spanning the gap. The CDR3 totals 15 residues. Germline V gene data show CDR1 as SGHAT and CDR2 as FQNNGV.

The chain is built from TRBV5-1 and TRBJ1-1; 9 bases align to TRBD1. The CDR3 has 14 amino acids. V lost 3 bases, J lost 5 bases, and 5 bases stayed unmatched. In germline, CDR1 is SGHRS, CDR2 YFSETQ. CDR3 protein: CASSSTGGSTEAFF. The CDR3 DNA sequence: TGCGCCAGCAGCTCGACAGGGGGTTCGACTGAAGCTTTCTTT.

This clone was seen just once. This sequence joins TRBV10-3 and TRBJ1-5, with D perhaps TRBD1 (5 bases). CDR3 length: 15 amino acids. V was clipped by 0 bases and J by 4 bases, with 10 bases between them. From germline, CDR1 is ENHRY and CDR2 SYGVKD. The CDR3 DNA sequence: TGTGCCATCAGTGAGTCGGGGGGAGGTAATCAGCCCCAGCATTTT. Its protein product is CAISESGGGNQPQHF.

V gene TRBV11-2 combines with J gene TRBJ2-7; 8 bases fit TRBD2. The length of the CDR3 is 14 residues. The V and J ends lost 6 bases and 13 bases, in that order; junction bases with no gene match: 17. CDR1 is SGHAT and CDR2 is FQNNGV in the germline V gene. CDR3 sequence (DNA): TGTGCCAGCAGAAATGTTCTTGGCGGGGGGTTAGTATACTTC. It yields the protein CASRNVLGGGLVYF.

The rearrangement joins TRBV6-5 to TRBJ1-1; a weak D match, TRBD1 (5 bases). The V end was cut by 6 bases, the J end by 9 bases, with 11 bases between. CDR1 is MNHEY, CDR2 SVGAGI, per germline. The CDR3 is 11 residues long. This chain's CDR3 is CASSADRQAFF. CDR3 sequence (DNA): TGTGCCAGCAGCGCTGACAGACAAGCTTTCTTT.

The V call is TRBV5-4, the J call TRBJ1-2; D unresolved. The length of the CDR3 is 13 residues. V was pared by 0 bases and J by 8 bases, with 11 bases between. Germline V gene data show CDR1 as SGHNT and CDR2 as YYREEE (reference sequence). In DNA form, the CDR3 reads TGTGCCAGCAGCTTGGATCCGGGAGAAGGCTACACCTTC. Protein product: CASSLDPGEGYTF.

The chain recombines TRBV2 with TRBJ2-7, with TRBD2 matching 7 bases. After removal of 6 bases from V and 7 bases from J, the junction contained 9 bases not matched to a gene. Germline CDR1 SNHLY, CDR2 FYNNEI. This CDR3 comprises 13 residues. The CDR3 spells CASRYPGGREQYF. The CDR3 DNA follows: TGTGCCAGCAGATACCCCGGGGGGAGGGAGCAGTACTTC.

This rearrangement joins TRBV2 to TRBJ1-2, with 9 bases matching TRBD1. The CDR3 spans 18 residues. Germline-derived CDR1 and CDR2 are SNHLY and FYNNEI. With 7 bases clipped from V and 6 bases from J, the junction kept 21 bases outside the gene matches. CDR3 sequence (DNA): TGTGCCAGCATGCAACCCCTGGGACAGGGTGGTTCTAGGGATGGCTACACCTTC. Translating it yields CASMQPLGQGGSRDGYTF.

This chain connects TRBV10-2 to TRBJ2-3; TRBD2 matches at 11 bases. The V gene end was trimmed by 6 bases and the J gene end by 4 bases; junction bases not matched to a gene: 6. Looked up from germline, CDR1 is WSHSY and CDR2 is SAAADI. This CDR3 contains 15 residues. The CDR3 loop reads CASRLFSGGADTQYF. CDR3 bases: TGCGCCAGCAGGCTATTTAGCGGGGGGGCAGATACGCAGTATTTT.

The CDR3 sequence: CAIGVVAGALYNEQFF. In DNA form, the CDR3 reads TGTGCCATCGGGGTGGTAGCGGGGGCCCTTTACAATGAGCAGTTCTTC. The rearrangement links TRBV10-3 to TRBJ2-1, with 9 bases matching TRBD2. V shed 8 bases and J 4 bases; nucleotides not matched to a gene: 12. The CDR3 totals 16 residues. Germline values: CDR1 ENHRY, CDR2 SYGVKD.

This chain connects TRBV7-9 to TRBJ1-1, with D tentatively TRBD1 (6 bases). The germline V and J ends were trimmed by 6 bases and 8 bases, with 10 bases remaining between them. CDR3 length: 11 residues. Germline loops: CDR1 SEHNR, CDR2 FQNEAQ (reference sequence). CDR3 DNA sequence: TGTGCCAGCAGACAACAGGGCGAAGCTTTCTTT. Amino acids: CASRQQGEAFF.

As DNA, the CDR3 is TGTGCCAGCAGCCCAGGTCAGGATACGCAGTATTTT. Amino acids: CASSPGQDTQYF. The chain uses TRBV7-2 and TRBJ2-3; no reliable D call. The V gene's germline CDR1 is SGHTA and CDR2 FQGNSA. V was pared by 5 bases and J by 6 bases, with 9 bases between. The CDR3 consists of 12 residues. Full variable domain (missing parts from reference TRBV7-2 and TRBJ2-3): GAGVSQSPSNKVTEKGKDVELRCDPISGHTALYWYRQSLGQGLEFLIYFQGNSAPDKSGLPSDRFSAERTGGSVSTLTIQRTQQEDSAVYLCASSPGQDTQYFGPGTRLTVL.

The chain uses TRBV6-6 and TRBJ1-5, with D tentatively TRBD1 (6 bases). In germline, CDR1 is MNHNY, CDR2 SVGAGI (reference sequence). This CDR3 has 15 amino acids. Between the trimmed V and J ends, which lost 7 bases and 2 bases, there was a span of 15 bases. This CDR3 reads CASTVRAGGNQPQHF. The CDR3 DNA reads as TGTGCCAGCACCGTGAGGGCAGGGGGCAATCAGCCCCAGCATTTT.

This clone was recorded once. The chain employs TRBV5-1 and TRBJ2-7; weak D call: TRBD2 (6 bases). This CDR3 comprises 15 residues. Germline CDR1 is SGHRS and CDR2 is YFSETQ. Trimming cost V 3 bases and J 3 bases, with 16 bases left between them. In nucleotides, the CDR3 is TGCGCCAGCAGCTCCTCTGGAGGGGAGCTCTACGAGCAGTACTTC. The encoded protein is CASSSSGGELYEQYF.

The V call is TRBV18, the J call TRBJ2-5, with a tentative D call TRBD1 (6 bases). The CDR3 covers 14 residues. Between the trimmed V and J ends, which lost 1 base and 5 bases, there was a span of 11 bases. Germline CDR1 and CDR2: KGHSH and LQKENI. The CDR3: CASSPQAGEETQYF. CDR3 nucleotide sequence: TGTGCCAGCTCACCACAGGCAGGGGAGGAGACCCAGTACTTC.

The rearrangement uses TRBV24-1 and TRBJ1-1; 8 bases agree with TRBD1. This CDR3 contains 16 residues. V was clipped by 5 bases and J by 6 bases; unmatched bases: 13. Looked up from germline, CDR1 is KGHDR and CDR2 is SFDVKD. CDR3 in DNA: TGTGCCACCAGTGCCCCGGGGCGGCAGGGGGCCCCTGAAGCTTTCTTT. Translated, it gives CATSAPGRQGAPEAFF.

This sequence joins TRBV30 and TRBJ1-5; 7 bases are shared with TRBD1. The CDR3 covers 13 residues. Trimming at V came to 1 base and at J to 10 bases, leaving 7 bases not matched to a gene. The germline V gene has CDR1 GTSNPN and CDR2 SVGIG (reference sequence). The CDR3 loop reads CAWSAGTDRPQHF. The CDR3 DNA reads TGTGCCTGGAGTGCTGGGACAGATAGACCCCAGCATTTT. The variable domain in full, with the rest retrieved from reference TRBV30 and TRBJ1-5, is SQTIHQWPATLVQPVGSPLSLECTVEGTSNPNLYWYRQAAGRGLQLLFYSVGIGQISSEVPQNLSASRPQDRQFILSSKKLLLSDSGFYLCAWSAGTDRPQHFGDGTRLSIL.

The J gene is TRBJ1-3, the V gene TRBV5-1; D gene ambiguous. V lost 0 bases and J lost 0, with 7 bases in between. Germline V gives CDR1 SGHRS, CDR2 YFSETQ. The CDR3 has 15 residues. CDR3 in DNA: TGCGCCAGCAGCTTGGAAGGGAGCTCTGGAAACACCATATATTTT. Residues: CASSLEGSSGNTIYF.

This clone came up once. The chain has TRBV29-1 and TRBJ1-1; 10 bases match TRBD1. The CDR3 runs 15 residues. Germline loops: CDR1 SQVTM, CDR2 ANQGSEA. J was trimmed by 7 bases and V by 5 bases; bases with no gene match: 13. CDR3 loop: CSVSSRQGARGEAFF. CDR3 DNA sequence: TGCAGCGTTAGTTCCCGACAGGGGGCGCGGGGTGAAGCTTTCTTT.

This sequence joins TRBV19 and TRBJ2-2; 16 bases are a match to TRBD2. In germline, CDR1 is LNHDA, CDR2 SQIVND (reference sequence). The trim removed 2 bases at V and 2 bases at J, leaving 5 bases unmatched. The CDR3 consists of 19 residues. The CDR3 nucleotides are TGTGCCAGTAGTATATGGGGACTAGCGGGGGGGCCCAACACCGGGGAGCTGTTTTTT. Its protein is CASSIWGLAGGPNTGELFF. The complete variable domain, with remaining parts taken from reference TRBV19 and TRBJ2-2, reads DGGITQSPKYLFRKEGQNVTLSCEQNLNHDAMYWYRQDPGQGLRLIYYSQIVNDFQKGDIAEGYSVSREKKESFPLTVTSAQKNPTAFYLCASSIWGLAGGPNTGELFFGEGSRLTVL.

This chain links TRBV2 with TRBJ1-5, with TRBD1 matching 7 bases. The CDR3 has 20 residues. The junction had 20 bases not matched to a gene; V was cut back by 6 bases and J by 0 bases. The V gene's germline CDR1 is SNHLY and CDR2 FYNNEI. CDR3 DNA sequence: TGTGCCAGCAGGACGGCAGCCGGGGACAGTCTTATCGATAGCAATCAGCCCCAGCATTTT. Translating gives CASRTAAGDSLIDSNQPQHF. Filled out from reference TRBV2 and TRBJ1-5, the complete variable domain reads EPEVTQTPSHQVTQMGQEVILRCVPISNHLYFYWYRQILGQKVEFLVSFYNNEISEKSEIFDDQFSVERPDGSNFTLKIRSTKLEDSAMYFCASRTAAGDSLIDSNQPQHFGDGTRLSIL.

The chain couples TRBV5-1 to TRBJ1-6; a weak D match, TRBD1 (6 bases). Germline lookup yields CDR1 SGHRS and CDR2 YFSETQ. This CDR3 is 14 amino acids long. The V gene lost 4 bases and the J gene lost 9 bases, with 14 bases spanning the gap. The CDR3 DNA reads TGCGCCAGCAGCCCCGGGCAGGGGAGTTCACCCCTCCACTTT. Residues: CASSPGQGSSPLHF.

The chain joins TRBV5-1 to TRBJ1-3, with D possibly being TRBD1 (5 bases). There are 14 residues in the CDR3. Germline V gene data show CDR1 as SGHRS and CDR2 as YFSETQ. Trimming left V 0 bases short and J 8 bases short, with 12 bases between. The DNA for the CDR3 is TGCGCCAGCAGCTTGGCGGGACTTCAGGACACCATATATTTT. Residues: CASSLAGLQDTIYF.

This clone was observed once. The chain carries TRBV2 and TRBJ2-7; the match to TRBD1 covers 9 bases. CDR3 length: 14 residues. Per the germline V gene, CDR1 is SNHLY and CDR2 is FYNNEI. The V segment lost 4 bases and the J segment 6 bases; nucleotides outside the gene matches: 7. CDR3 region: CASSGGTGLSEQYF. The CDR3, as DNA: TGTGCCAGCAGTGGAGGGACAGGGTTATCCGAGCAGTACTTC.

The CDR3 loop is CASSIRDSEEQYF. The DNA for the CDR3 is TGTGCCAGTAGTATCCGGGACTCAGAAGAGCAGTACTTC. The chain joins TRBV19 to TRBJ2-7, with D perhaps matching TRBD2 (6 bases). Deletions cut 3 bases from V and 7 bases from J, with 13 bases between. This CDR3 contains 13 residues. Per germline, CDR1 LNHDA and CDR2 SQIVND (reference sequence).

The V call is TRBV12-3 or TRBV12-4, the J call TRBJ1-2; tentative D call: TRBD1 (5 bases). V was shortened by 5 bases and J by 2 bases, with 9 bases between the two germline ends. The CDR3 extends over 13 amino acids. The CDR3 sequence: CASSQRQNYGYTF. CDR3 nucleotide sequence: TGTGCCAGCAGTCAAAGACAGAACTATGGCTACACCTTC.

The rearrangement joins TRBV7-2 to TRBJ1-6, with D unclear. CDR1 is SGHTA and CDR2 is FQGNSA in the germline V gene. This CDR3 contains 16 residues. Between the trimmed V and J ends, which lost 4 bases and 5 bases, there was a span of 15 bases. The CDR3 sequence is CASSYSSAGNNSPLHF. DNA of the CDR3: TGTGCCAGCAGCTACTCATCGGCGGGGAATAATTCACCCCTCCACTTT.

The chain employs TRBV6-5 and TRBJ1-1; 7 nucleotides align to TRBD1. V lost 6 bases to trimming and J lost 6 bases; unmatched junction nucleotides: 7. Germline-derived CDR1 and CDR2 are MNHEY and SVGAGI. The CDR3 extends over 13 amino acids. The CDR3 loop is CASRPRDSPEAFF. The DNA for the CDR3 is TGTGCCAGCAGACCACGGGACAGCCCTGAAGCTTTCTTT.

The V call is TRBV6-5, the J call TRBJ2-1; TRBD1 aligns across 9 bases. J lost 10 bases, V lost 7 bases, and 11 bases had no gene match. Germline CDR1 is MNHEY and CDR2 is SVGAGI. The CDR3 loop spans 14 amino acids. CDR3 loop: CASIGTGRPGEQFF. CDR3 DNA: TGTGCCAGCATAGGGACAGGGCGCCCCGGGGAGCAGTTCTTC.

This clone was counted between two and nine times. The V gene is TRBV18, the J gene TRBJ1-5; D is unclear. Germline V lookup: CDR1 KGHSH, CDR2 LQKENI. With 3 bases removed from V and 1 base from J, the gap between germline ends came to 4 bases. The CDR3 has 13 residues. In DNA form, the CDR3 reads TGTGCCAGCTCACCGACAAGCAATCAGCCCCAGCATTTT. Encoded protein: CASSPTSNQPQHF.